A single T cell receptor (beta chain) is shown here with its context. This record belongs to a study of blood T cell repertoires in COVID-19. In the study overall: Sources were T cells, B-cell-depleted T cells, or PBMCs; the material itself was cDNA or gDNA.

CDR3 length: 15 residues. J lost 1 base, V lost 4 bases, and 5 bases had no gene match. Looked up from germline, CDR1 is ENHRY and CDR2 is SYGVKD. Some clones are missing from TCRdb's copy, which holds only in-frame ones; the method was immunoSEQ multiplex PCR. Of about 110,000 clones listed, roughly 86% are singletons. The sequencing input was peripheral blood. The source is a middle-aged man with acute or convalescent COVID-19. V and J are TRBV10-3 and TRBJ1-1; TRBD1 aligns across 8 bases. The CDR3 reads CAISAGQGSNTEAFF. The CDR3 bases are TGTGCCATCAGTGCCGGACAGGGATCGAACACTGAAGCTTTCTTT.